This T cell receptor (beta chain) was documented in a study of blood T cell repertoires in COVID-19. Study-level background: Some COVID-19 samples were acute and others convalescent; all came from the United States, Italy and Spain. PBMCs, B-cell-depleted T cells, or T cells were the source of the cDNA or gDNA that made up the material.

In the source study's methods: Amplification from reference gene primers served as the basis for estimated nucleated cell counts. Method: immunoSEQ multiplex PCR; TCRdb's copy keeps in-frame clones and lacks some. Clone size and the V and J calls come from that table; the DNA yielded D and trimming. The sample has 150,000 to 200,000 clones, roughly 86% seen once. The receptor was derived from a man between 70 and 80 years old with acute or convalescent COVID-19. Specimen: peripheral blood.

The CDR3: CASRTLRGLNEQFF. CDR3 DNA: TGTGCCAGCAGAACCCTAAGGGGGTTAAATGAGCAGTTCTTC. V gene TRBV28 combines with J gene TRBJ2-1; TRBD1 is a possible D gene (6 bases). The CDR3 spans 14 residues. The germline V and J ends were trimmed by 6 bases and 7 bases, with 16 bases remaining between them. Per germline, CDR1 MDHEN and CDR2 SYDVKM.